This TCR beta chain was sequenced for a study of identical twins. Study-level results: There is a chance that invariant MAIT and iNKT cells partially muddied zero-insertion analyses. With beta out-of-frame sequences, excess sharing by twins was weaker.

Through template switching, a universal primer site was introduced, and the cDNA contained unique molecular identifiers. TCRdb redid the calling of the 5' RACE reads with MiXCR, one entry per CDR3 protein. The table shows a few hundred thousand distinct CDR3 sequences, with 9.6% occurring only once. This clonotype was detected a few times. Its antigen remains unknown. The CDR3 sequence is 13 residues long. Germline V gene data show CDR1 as SGHTA and CDR2 as FQGTGA. V dropped 4 bases and J dropped 4 bases, with 10 bases sitting between them. These same records also appear under a second study, on yellow fever vaccine responses in identical twins. From that report: As reported, the vaccine T cell response of twins seemed partly convergent and partly personalized.

The sequence was obtained from a woman under 30 in good health. This rearrangement joins TRBV7-3 to TRBJ1-1, with D possibly being TRBD1 (5 bases). The sequencing sample was made of PBMCs. The CDR3: CASSWQGSTEAFF. Here the CDR3 DNA reads TGTGCCAGCAGCTGGCAGGGATCCACTGAAGCTTTCTTT. The complete variable domain, with remaining parts taken from reference TRBV7-3 and TRBJ1-1, reads GAGVSQTPSNKVTEKGKYVELRCDPISGHTALYWYRQSLGQGPEFLIYFQGTGAADDSGLPNDRFFAVRPEGSVSTLKIQRTERGDSAVYLCASSWQGSTEAFFGQGTRLTVV.